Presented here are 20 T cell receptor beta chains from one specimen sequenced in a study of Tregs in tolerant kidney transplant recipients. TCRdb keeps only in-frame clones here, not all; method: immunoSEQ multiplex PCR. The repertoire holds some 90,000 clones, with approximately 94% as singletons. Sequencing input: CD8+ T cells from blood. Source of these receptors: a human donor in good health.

This chain's CDR3 is CASSLGEGFINIQYF. The CDR3 region has the DNA TGTGCCAGCAGCCTCGGTGAGGGGTTTATAAACATTCAGTACTTC. The chain couples TRBV9 to TRBJ2-4; tentatively, D is TRBD1 or TRBD2 (5 bases each). V lost 4 bases and J 6 bases, leaving 17 bases between the germline ends. This CDR3 is 15 amino acids long. Germline CDR1 and CDR2: SGDLS and YYNGEE.

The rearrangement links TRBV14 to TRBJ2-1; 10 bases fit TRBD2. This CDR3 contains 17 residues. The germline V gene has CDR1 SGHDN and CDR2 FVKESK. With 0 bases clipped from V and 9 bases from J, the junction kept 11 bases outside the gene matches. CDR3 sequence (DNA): TGTGCCAGCAGCCAAGATCGAGGGCTAGCGGGAGAGGTTGAGCAGTTCTTC. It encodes CASSQDRGLAGEVEQFF.

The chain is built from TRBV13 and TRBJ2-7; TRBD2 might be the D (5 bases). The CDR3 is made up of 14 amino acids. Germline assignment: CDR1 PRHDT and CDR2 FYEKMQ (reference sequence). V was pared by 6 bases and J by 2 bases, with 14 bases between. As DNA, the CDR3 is TGTGCCAGCAGGGGTCGAGAGGGCGCCTACGAGCAGTACTTC. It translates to CASRGREGAYEQYF. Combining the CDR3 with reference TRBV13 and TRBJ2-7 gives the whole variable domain AAGVIQSPRHLIKEKRETATLKCYPIPRHDTVYWYQQGPGQDPQFLISFYEKMQSDKGSIPDRFSAQQFSDYHSELNMSSLELGDSALYFCASRGREGAYEQYFGPGTRLTVT.

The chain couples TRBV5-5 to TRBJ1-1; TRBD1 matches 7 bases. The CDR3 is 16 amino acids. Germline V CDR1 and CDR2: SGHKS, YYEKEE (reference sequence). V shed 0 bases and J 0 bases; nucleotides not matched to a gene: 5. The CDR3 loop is CASSLEGATMNTEAFF. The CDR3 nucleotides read TGTGCCAGCAGCTTGGAGGGGGCAACCATGAACACTGAAGCTTTCTTT.

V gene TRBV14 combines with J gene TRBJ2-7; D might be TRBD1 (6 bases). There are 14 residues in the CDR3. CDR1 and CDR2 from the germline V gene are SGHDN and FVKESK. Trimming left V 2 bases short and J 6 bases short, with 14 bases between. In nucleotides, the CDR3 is TGTGCCAGCAGCCAATTACCCGACAGGACCGAGCAGTACTTC. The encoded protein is CASSQLPDRTEQYF. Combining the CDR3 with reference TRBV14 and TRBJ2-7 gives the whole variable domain EAGVTQFPSHSVIEKGQTVTLRCDPISGHDNLYWYRRVMGKEIKFLLHFVKESKQDESGMPNNRFLAERTGGTYSTLKVQPAELEDSGVYFCASSQLPDRTEQYFGPGTRLTVT.

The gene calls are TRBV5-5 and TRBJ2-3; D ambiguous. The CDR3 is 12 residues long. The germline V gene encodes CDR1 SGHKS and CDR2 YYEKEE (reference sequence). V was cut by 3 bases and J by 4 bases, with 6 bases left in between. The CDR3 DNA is TGTGCCAGCAGCTCCCCCCCAGATACGCAGTATTTT. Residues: CASSSPPDTQYF.

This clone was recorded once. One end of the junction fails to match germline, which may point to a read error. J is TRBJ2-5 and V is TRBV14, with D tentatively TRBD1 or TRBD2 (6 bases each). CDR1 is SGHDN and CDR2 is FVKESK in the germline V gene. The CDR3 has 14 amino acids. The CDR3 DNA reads TGTGCCAGCAGCCAAGTTCGGGGGCAAGGGACCCAGTACTTC. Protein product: CASSQVRGQGTQYF.

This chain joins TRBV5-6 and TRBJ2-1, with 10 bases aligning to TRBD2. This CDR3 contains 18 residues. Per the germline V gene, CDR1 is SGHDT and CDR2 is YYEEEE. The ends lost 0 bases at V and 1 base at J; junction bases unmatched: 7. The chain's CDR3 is CASSLVLAGVRSYNEQFF. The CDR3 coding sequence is TGTGCCAGCAGCTTGGTCCTAGCGGGAGTAAGGTCCTACAATGAGCAGTTCTTC.

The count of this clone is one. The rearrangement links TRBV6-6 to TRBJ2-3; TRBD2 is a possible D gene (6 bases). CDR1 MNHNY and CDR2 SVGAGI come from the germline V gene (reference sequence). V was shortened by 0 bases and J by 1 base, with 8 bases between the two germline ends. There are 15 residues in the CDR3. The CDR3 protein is CASSYSGGGTDTQYF. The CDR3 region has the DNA TGTGCCAGCAGTTACTCGGGGGGAGGCACAGATACGCAGTATTTT.

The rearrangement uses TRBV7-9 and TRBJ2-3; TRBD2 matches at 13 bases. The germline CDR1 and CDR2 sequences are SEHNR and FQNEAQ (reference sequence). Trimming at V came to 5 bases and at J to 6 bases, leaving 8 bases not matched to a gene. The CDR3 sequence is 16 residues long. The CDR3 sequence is CASSPLAGGPWDTQYF. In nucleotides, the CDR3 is TGTGCCAGCAGCCCACTAGCGGGGGGGCCTTGGGATACGCAGTATTTT.

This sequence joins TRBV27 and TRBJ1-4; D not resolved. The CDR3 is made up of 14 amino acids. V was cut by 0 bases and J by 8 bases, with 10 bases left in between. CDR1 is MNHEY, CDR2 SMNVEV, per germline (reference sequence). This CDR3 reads CASSLSGFGEKLFF. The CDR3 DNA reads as TGTGCCAGCAGTTTATCAGGGTTCGGGGAAAAACTGTTTTTT. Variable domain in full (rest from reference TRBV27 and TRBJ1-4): EAQVTQNPRYLITVTGKKLTVTCSQNMNHEYMSWYRQDPGLGLRQIYYSMNVEVTDKGDVPEGYKVSRKEKRNFPLILESPSPNQTSLYFCASSLSGFGEKLFFGSGTQLSVL.

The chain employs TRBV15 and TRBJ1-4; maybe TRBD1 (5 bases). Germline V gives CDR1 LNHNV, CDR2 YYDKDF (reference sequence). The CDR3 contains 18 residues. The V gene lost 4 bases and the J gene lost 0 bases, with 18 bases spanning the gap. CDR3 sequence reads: CATSKKGTLTSTNEKLFF. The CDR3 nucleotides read TGTGCCACCAGCAAAAAGGGGACCCTGACGTCAACTAATGAAAAACTGTTTTTT.

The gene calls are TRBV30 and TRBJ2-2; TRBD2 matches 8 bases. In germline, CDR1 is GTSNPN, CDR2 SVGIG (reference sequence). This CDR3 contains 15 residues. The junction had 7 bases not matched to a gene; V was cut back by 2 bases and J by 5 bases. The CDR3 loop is CAWSKAGAVTGELFF. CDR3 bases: TGTGCCTGGAGTAAAGCGGGAGCAGTTACCGGGGAGCTGTTTTTT.

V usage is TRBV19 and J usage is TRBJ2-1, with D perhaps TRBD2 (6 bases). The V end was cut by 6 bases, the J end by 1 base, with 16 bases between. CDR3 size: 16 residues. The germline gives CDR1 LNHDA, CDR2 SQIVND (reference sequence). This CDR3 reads CASSPEGRVSYNEQFF. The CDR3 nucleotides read TGTGCCAGTAGCCCGGAGGGCAGGGTGTCCTACAATGAGCAGTTCTTC. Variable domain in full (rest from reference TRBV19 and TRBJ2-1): DGGITQSPKYLFRKEGQNVTLSCEQNLNHDAMYWYRQDPGQGLRLIYYSQIVNDFQKGDIAEGYSVSREKKESFPLTVTSAQKNPTAFYLCASSPEGRVSYNEQFFGPGTRLTVL.

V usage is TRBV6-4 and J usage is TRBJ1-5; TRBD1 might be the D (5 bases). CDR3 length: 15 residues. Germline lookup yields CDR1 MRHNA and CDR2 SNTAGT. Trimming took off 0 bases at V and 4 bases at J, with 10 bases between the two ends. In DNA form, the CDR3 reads TGTGCCAGCAGTGACTCCCAGGGCACTAATCAGCCCCAGCATTTT. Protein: CASSDSQGTNQPQHF.

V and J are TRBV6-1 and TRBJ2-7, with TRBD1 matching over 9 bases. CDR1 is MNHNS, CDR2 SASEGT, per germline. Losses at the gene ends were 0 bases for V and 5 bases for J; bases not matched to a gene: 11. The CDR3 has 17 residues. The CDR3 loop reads CASSEAGGYGTGNEQYF. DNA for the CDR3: TGTGCCAGCAGTGAAGCGGGAGGGTATGGGACAGGGAACGAGCAGTACTTC.

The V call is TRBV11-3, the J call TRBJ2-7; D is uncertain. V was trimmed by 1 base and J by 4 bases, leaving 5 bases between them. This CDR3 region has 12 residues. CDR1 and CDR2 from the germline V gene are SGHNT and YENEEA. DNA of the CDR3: TGTGCCAGCAGCTTAGGCGCGTACGAGCAGTACTTC. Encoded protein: CASSLGAYEQYF.

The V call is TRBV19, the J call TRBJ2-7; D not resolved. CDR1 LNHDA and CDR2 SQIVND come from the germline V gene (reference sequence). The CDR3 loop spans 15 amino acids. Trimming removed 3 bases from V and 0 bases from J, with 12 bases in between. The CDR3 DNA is TGTGCCAGTAGTATGACACTCGCGCCCTCCTACGAGCAGTACTTC. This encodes CASSMTLAPSYEQYF.

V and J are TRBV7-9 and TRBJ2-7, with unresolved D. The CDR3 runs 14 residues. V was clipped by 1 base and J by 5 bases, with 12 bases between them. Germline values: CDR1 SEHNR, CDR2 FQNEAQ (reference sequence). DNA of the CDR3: TGTGCCAGCAGCTTAGGAACGGGTTGGGACGAGCAGTACTTC. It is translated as CASSLGTGWDEQYF. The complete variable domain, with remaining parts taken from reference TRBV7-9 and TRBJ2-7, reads DTGVSQNPRHKITKRGQNVTFRCDPISEHNRLYWYRQTLGQGPEFLTYFQNEAQLEKSRLLSDRFSAERPKGSFSTLEIQRTEQGDSAMYLCASSLGTGWDEQYFGPGTRLTVT.

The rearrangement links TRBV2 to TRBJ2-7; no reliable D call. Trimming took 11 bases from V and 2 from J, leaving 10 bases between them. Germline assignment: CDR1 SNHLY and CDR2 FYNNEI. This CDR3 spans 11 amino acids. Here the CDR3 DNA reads TGTGCCTCCCGGCAGACCTACGAGCAGTACTTC. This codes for CASRQTYEQYF.